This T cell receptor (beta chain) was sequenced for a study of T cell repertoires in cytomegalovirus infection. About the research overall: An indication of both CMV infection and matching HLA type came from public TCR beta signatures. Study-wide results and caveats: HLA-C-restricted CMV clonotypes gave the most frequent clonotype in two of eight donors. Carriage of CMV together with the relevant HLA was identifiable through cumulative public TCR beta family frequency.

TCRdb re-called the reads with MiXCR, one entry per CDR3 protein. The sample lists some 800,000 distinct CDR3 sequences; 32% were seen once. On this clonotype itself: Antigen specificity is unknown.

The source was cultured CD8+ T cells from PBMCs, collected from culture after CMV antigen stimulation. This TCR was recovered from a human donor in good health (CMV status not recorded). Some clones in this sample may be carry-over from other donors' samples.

The CDR3 coding sequence is TGTGCCAGCATTGGACAGTCCTACAATGAGCAGTTCTTC. This translates into CASIGQSYNEQFF. The J gene is TRBJ2-1, the V gene TRBV7-9, with D maybe TRBD1 (6 bases). CDR1 and CDR2 (germline): SEHNR, FQNEAQ (reference sequence). V lost 7 bases and J lost 1, with 8 bases in between. The CDR3 has 13 residues. Full variable domain (outside the CDR3, taken from reference TRBV7-9 and TRBJ2-1): DTGVSQNPRHKITKRGQNVTFRCDPISEHNRLYWYRQTLGQGPEFLTYFQNEAQLEKSRLLSDRFSAERPKGSFSTLEIQRTEQGDSAMYLCASIGQSYNEQFFGPGTRLTVL.